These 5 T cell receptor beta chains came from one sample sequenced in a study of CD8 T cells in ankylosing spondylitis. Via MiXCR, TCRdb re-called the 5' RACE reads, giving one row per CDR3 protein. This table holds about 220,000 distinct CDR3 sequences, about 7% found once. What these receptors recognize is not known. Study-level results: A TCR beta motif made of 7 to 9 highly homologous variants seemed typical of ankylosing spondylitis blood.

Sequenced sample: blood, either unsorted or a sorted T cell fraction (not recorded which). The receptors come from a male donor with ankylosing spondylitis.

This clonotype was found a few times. CDR3 amino acids: CASSSREVYTDTQYF. The DNA for the CDR3 is TGTGCCAGCAGTTCCCGGGAAGTTTACACAGATACGCAGTATTTT. V is TRBV12-3 or TRBV12-4 and J is TRBJ2-3; maybe TRBD2 (5 bases). Trimming removed 4 bases from V and 2 bases from J, with 13 bases in between. This CDR3 has 15 residues.

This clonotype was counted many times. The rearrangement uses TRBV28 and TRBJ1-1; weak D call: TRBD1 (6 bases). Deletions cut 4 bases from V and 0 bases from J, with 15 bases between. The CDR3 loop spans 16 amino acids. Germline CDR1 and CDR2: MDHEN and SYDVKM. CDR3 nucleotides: TGTGCCAGCAGTTCCGTACATGAGGGGGTGAACACTGAAGCTTTCTTT. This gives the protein CASSSVHEGVNTEAFF.

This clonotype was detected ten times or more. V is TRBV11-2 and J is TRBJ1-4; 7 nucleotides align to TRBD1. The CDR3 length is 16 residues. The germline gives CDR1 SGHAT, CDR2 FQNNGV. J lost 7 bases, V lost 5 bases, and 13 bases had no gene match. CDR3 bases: TGTGCCAGCAGCCCCACGGGCGACAGGGAGTCTGAAAAACTGTTTTTT. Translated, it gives CASSPTGDRESEKLFF. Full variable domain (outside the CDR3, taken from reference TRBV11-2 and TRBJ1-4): EAGVAQSPRYKIIEKRQSVAFWCNPISGHATLYWYQQILGQGPKLLIQFQNNGVVDDSQLPKDRFSAERLKGVDSTLKIQPAKLEDSAVYLCASSPTGDRESEKLFFGSGTQLSVL.

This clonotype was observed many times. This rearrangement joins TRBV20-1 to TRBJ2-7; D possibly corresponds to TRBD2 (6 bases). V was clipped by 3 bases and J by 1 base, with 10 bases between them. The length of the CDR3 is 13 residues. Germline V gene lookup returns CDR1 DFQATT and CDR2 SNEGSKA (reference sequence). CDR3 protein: CSASERVSYEQYF. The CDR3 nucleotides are TGCAGTGCTAGTGAGCGGGTTTCCTACGAGCAGTACTTC.

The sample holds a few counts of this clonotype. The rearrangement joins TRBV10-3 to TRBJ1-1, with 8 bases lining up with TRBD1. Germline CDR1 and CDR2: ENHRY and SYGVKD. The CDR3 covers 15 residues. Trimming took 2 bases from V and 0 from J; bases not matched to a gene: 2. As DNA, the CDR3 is TGTGCCATCAGTGAGGGACAGGGTATGAACACTGAAGCTTTCTTT. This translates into CAISEGQGMNTEAFF.